One TCR beta chain is described in this entry. This clonotype was counted between two and nine times. Its antigen target is currently unknown. Within one base of it there is no much larger clone, and no base qualities were kept. Sample treatment or condition, as interpreted from the label and publication: in vitro stimulation with specific CMV peptide epitopes to enrich CMV-specific T cells. The sequencing machine was an Illumina HiSeq 1500. TCRdb's own reprocessing of the public reads used fastp at Q25 and MiXCR and kept productive beta chains. A single entry per CDR3 protein holds the most common genes and DNA from its merged rows. Counted in this sample were about 920,000 distinct CDR3 sequences; approximately 31% of them appeared once. The ten largest make up 13% of the sample. This sample stems from a study of T cell repertoires in cytomegalovirus infection (dated by TCRdb to the late 2010s). As for the study more broadly: The peptide stimulations were aimed at well-studied HLA-B-restricted epitopes as well as recently identified HLA-C-restricted CMV epitopes, whose presentation resists viral immunomodulation. Donor HLA type was relevant to the analysis, as public TCR beta signatures indicated carriage of CMV infection together with the matching HLA type.

Here V drops 0 bases and J drops 12 bases, and the junction holds 2 bases not matched to any gene. Spanning cysteine to phenylalanine, the CDR3 consists of 13 amino acids. Only the CDR3 region is kept as DNA, spanning 39 bases read in frame from base 1. The germline V gene sets CDR1 to KGHDR and CDR2 to SFDVKD. The paper's findings and limits, for the study overall: The ex vivo response was dominated by HLA-C-restricted CMV-specific TCR beta clonotypes, and the single most frequent clonotype in two of eight donors was supplied by these HLA-C-restricted clonotypes. In both this cohort and an independent cohort of 352 donors, the cumulative frequency of public TCR beta family members distinguished carriers of CMV infection plus the relevant HLA type.

The sequence came from a human donor in good health (CMV status not recorded). Some clones in this sample may be carry-over from other donors' samples. The starting material was cultured CD8+ T cells from PBMCs, obtained from culture after CMV antigen stimulation. The chain employs TRBV24-1 and TRBJ2-1; the central 9 bases match TRBD1. The CDR3 is CATSDLTGGLQFF. In nucleotide form, the sequence is TGTGCCACCAGTGATTTGACAGGGGGCTTGCAGTTCTTC.